This TCR beta chain was found in a study of blood T cells in healthy people across ages. General study points: Age brought a roughly linear fall in TCR beta diversity measured per million T cells.

Regarding this clonotype: Its antigen is not identified.

Investigators took about 10 milliliters of peripheral blood from every donor. A second PCR, run for roughly 7 to 12 cycles, used a sample-barcoded 5' primer plus a J-beta primer mix. There were at least 3 million CDR3-containing paired-end reads obtained from each sample. TCRdb re-analysed the 5' RACE reads in MiXCR, keeping a single row per CDR3 protein. Of about 760,000 distinct CDR3 sequences listed, 20% to 25% were seen once; the top ten hold roughly a tenth. This CDR3 has 15 amino acids. Looked up from germline, CDR1 is SEHNR and CDR2 is FQNEAQ (reference sequence). Trimming at V came to 2 bases and at J to 5 bases, leaving 6 bases not matched to a gene. These data are also associated with another study on T cells of mothers and their children.

This rearrangement joins TRBV7-9 to TRBJ2-3; TRBD2 aligns across 8 bases. The sequencing sample was made of blood. This sequence originates from a boy younger than 18 in good health. The CDR3 sequence is CASSLISLAGDTQYF. The CDR3 bases are TGTGCCAGCAGCTTAATCTCGCTAGCGGGAGATACGCAGTATTTT.